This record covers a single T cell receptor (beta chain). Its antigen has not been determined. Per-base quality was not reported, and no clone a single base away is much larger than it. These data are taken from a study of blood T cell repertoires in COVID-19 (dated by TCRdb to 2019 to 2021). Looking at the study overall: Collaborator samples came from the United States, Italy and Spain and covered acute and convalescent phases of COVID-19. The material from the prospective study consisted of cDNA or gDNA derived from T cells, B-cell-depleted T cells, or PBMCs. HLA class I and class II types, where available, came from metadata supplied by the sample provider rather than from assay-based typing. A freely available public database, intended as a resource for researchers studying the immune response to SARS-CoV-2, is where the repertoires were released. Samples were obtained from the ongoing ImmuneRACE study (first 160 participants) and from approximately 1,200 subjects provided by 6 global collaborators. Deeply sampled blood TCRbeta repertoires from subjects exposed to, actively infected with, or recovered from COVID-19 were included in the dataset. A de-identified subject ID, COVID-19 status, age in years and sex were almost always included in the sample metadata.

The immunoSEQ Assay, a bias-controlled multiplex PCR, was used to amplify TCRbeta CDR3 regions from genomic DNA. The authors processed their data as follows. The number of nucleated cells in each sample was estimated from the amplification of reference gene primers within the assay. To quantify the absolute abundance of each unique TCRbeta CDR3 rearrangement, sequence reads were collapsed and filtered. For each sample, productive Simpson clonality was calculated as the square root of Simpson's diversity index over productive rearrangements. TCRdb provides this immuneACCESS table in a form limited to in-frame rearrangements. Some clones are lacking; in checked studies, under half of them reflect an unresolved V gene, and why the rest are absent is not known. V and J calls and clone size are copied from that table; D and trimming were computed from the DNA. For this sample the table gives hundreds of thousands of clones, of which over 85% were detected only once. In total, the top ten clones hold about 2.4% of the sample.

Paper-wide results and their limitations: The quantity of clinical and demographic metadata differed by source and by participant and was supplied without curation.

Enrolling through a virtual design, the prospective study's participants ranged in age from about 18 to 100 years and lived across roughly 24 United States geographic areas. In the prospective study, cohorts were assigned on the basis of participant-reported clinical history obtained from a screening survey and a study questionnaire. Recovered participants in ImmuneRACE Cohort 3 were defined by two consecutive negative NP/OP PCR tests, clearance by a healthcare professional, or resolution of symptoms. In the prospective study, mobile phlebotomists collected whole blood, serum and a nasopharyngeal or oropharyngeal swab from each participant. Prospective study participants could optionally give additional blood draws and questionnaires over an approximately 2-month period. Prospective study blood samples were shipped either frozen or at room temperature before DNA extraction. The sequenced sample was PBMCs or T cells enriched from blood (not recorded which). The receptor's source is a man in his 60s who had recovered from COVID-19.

The DNA reads TGTGCCAGCAGTGACACAGGGGCCAGCAATCAGCCCCAGCATTTT. Translated, this is CASSDTGASNQPQHF. The sequence links TRBV6-1 to TRBJ1-5; the central 7 bases match TRBD1. CDR3 length: 15 amino acids, cysteine to phenylalanine. Only CDR3 DNA is held: 45 bases, read in frame from base 1. Trimming removed 3 bases from V and 1 base from J; the gene matches leave 3 bases unexplained. The germline V gene sets CDR1 to MNHNS and CDR2 to SASEGT.